The 11 T cell receptor beta chains below all came from one sample that was sequenced in a study of T cells after yellow fever vaccination. Using its own MiXCR run on the 5' RACE reads, TCRdb lists one record per CDR3 protein. The data contain about 140,000 distinct CDR3 sequences, under 8% of them singletons. Sequences were derived from CD4+ T cells sorted from PBMCs, sampled 10 days after the yellow fever booster vaccination. The receptors come from a man aged 25-45 years who received the YFV17D yellow fever vaccine.

This clonotype was picked up many times. The rearrangement uses TRBV5-1 and TRBJ2-5, with 11 bases that match TRBD2. With 5 bases clipped from V and 4 bases from J, the junction kept 1 base outside the gene matches. Germline V gene data show CDR1 as SGHRS and CDR2 as YFSETQ. The length of the CDR3 is 13 residues. Here the CDR3 DNA reads TGCGCCAGCAGGACTAGCGGGACAGAGACCCAGTACTTC. Translating it yields CASRTSGTETQYF.

This chain joins TRBV12-3 or TRBV12-4 and TRBJ1-1; D is perhaps TRBD1 (5 bases). The CDR3 extends over 14 amino acids. Between the trimmed V and J ends, which lost 6 bases and 4 bases, there was a span of 15 bases. The CDR3 spells CASSPLGAGTEAFF. In nucleotides, the CDR3 is TGTGCCAGCAGCCCCCTAGGGGCCGGCACTGAAGCTTTCTTT.

This clonotype appeared a few times. The chain couples TRBV6-5 to TRBJ2-1, with TRBD1 matching 8 bases. V lost 4 bases and J lost 2; bases outside the gene matches: 7. The V gene's germline CDR1 is MNHEY and CDR2 SVGAGI. The CDR3 length is 16 residues. CDR3: CASSSGRGLTYNEQFF. CDR3 nucleotide sequence: TGTGCCAGCAGTTCGGGCAGGGGGCTTACCTACAATGAGCAGTTCTTC.

This clonotype has a count of ten or more. The chain joins TRBV12-3 or TRBV12-4 to TRBJ2-1; 8 positions match TRBD2. The CDR3 loop spans 16 amino acids. The V gene end was trimmed by 6 bases and the J gene end by 8 bases; junction bases not matched to a gene: 15. CDR3 in amino acids: CASRPNSLAGWDEQFF. The CDR3 DNA reads TGTGCCAGCAGACCAAACAGCCTAGCGGGCTGGGATGAGCAGTTCTTC.

This clonotype was observed at least ten times. The genes are TRBV10-3 and TRBJ2-7, with no clear D. V shed 6 bases and J shed 5 bases, with 8 bases lying between them. This CDR3 is built from 11 residues. The germline CDR1 and CDR2 sequences are ENHRY and SYGVKD. This CDR3 is CAISVRDEQYF. CDR3 sequence (DNA): TGTGCCATCAGCGTAAGGGACGAGCAGTACTTC.

The gene calls are TRBV19 and TRBJ2-1; D not certain. Germline CDR1 reads LNHDA; CDR2 reads SQIVND (reference sequence). The germline V and J ends were trimmed by 2 bases and 6 bases, with 11 bases remaining between them. This CDR3 region has 14 residues. The DNA of the CDR3 is TGTGCCAGTAGTATAATGGGTTTCGGCAATGAGCAGTTCTTC. Protein: CASSIMGFGNEQFF.

Ten or more counts support this clonotype. This rearrangement joins TRBV12-3 or TRBV12-4 to TRBJ1-4; D gene unclear. V dropped 6 bases and J dropped 4 bases, with 3 bases sitting between them. The CDR3 consists of 11 residues. CDR3 sequence (DNA): TGTGCCAGCAGACTTAATGAAAAACTGTTTTTT. Its translation: CASRLNEKLFF.

This clonotype was detected ten times or more. V and J are TRBV5-6 and TRBJ2-1; possible D gene TRBD2, 5 bases. The germline V gene encodes CDR1 SGHDT and CDR2 YYEEEE. The CDR3 runs 14 residues. Trimming cost V 5 bases and J 5 bases, with 14 bases left between them. CDR3 DNA: TGTGCCAGCAGTGTGGGAGCGGTCAACAATGAGCAGTTCTTC. Translated, it gives CASSVGAVNNEQFF.

This clonotype was counted many times. The rearrangement links TRBV18 to TRBJ2-5; D ambiguous. The V and J ends lost 5 bases and 0 bases respectively, with 7 bases between them. This CDR3 spans 13 amino acids. Germline values: CDR1 KGHSH, CDR2 LQKENI. Here the CDR3 reads CASSTRHQETQYF. The CDR3 nucleotides are TGTGCCAGCTCAACGAGACACCAAGAGACCCAGTACTTC.

This chain links TRBV20-1 with TRBJ2-5; weak D call: TRBD2 (6 bases). Trimming took 3 bases from V and 4 from J, leaving 15 bases between them. Germline assignment: CDR1 DFQATT and CDR2 SNEGSKA (reference sequence). The CDR3 contains 14 residues. CDR3 DNA: TGCAGTGCTAGGGCCGGGAGCCACCTAGAGACCCAGTACTTC. Amino acid sequence: CSARAGSHLETQYF.

This clonotype occurred many times. V is TRBV4-3 and J is TRBJ2-7, with 7 bases matching TRBD1. V gave up 3 bases and J gave up 5 bases; unmatched junction bases: 7. Germline assignment: CDR1 LGHNA and CDR2 YSLEER. CDR3 length: 14 residues. In nucleotides, the CDR3 is TGCGCCAGCAGCCACGACAGGGACAATGACGAGCAGTACTTC. Protein product: CASSHDRDNDEQYF.